These T cell receptor beta chains were read from a single sample in a study of tumor-infiltrating lymphocytes in oesophageal squamous cell carcinoma. TCRdb used MiXCR to reprocess the PCR reads, holding one entry per CDR3 protein. The data hold about 13,000 distinct CDR3 sequences, with approximately 50% observed a single time. Sequences were obtained from esophageal tumor tissue. The receptors were gathered from a male donor with esophageal squamous cell carcinoma. The CDR3 runs from the conserved cysteine through the conserved F or W. The D gene is left open where the match is weak. Some rows mark clone size as missing; the rest say once, few, many or name a class of expanded clone.

V gene,D gene,clone size,J gene,CDR3 protein,CDR3 DNA
TRBV7-7,NA,NA,TRBJ2-5,CASSLGSSPETQYF,TGTGCTAGCAGCTTAGGCTCTAGCCCAGAGACCCAGTACTTC
TRBV7-3,NA,NA,TRBJ2-7,CASTSGETYEQYF,TGTGCCAGCACCTCGGGGGAAACCTACGAGCAGTACTTC
TRBV12-5,TRBD1,NA,TRBJ2-1,CASGHDRGREQFF,TGTGCTAGTGGTCACGACAGGGGGCGAGAGCAGTTCTTC
TRBV11-3,NA,NA,TRBJ2-1,CASSHRVSGTYYNEQFF,TGTGCCAGCAGCCATCGAGTCAGCGGAACGTACTACAATGAGCAGTTCTTC
TRBV7-8,NA,NA,TRBJ2-3,CASTLSDTQYF,TGTGCCAGCACCCTTTCAGATACGCAGTATTTT
TRBV4-2,NA,many,TRBJ2-5,CASSQDRSIAYNEQYF,TGTGCCAGCAGCCAAGATCGCAGCATAGCCTACAATGAGCAGTACTTC
TRBV12-3/TRBV12-4,NA,NA,TRBJ2-4,CASNRGNIQYF,TGTGCCAGCAATCGGGGAAACATTCAGTACTTC
TRBV7-4,TRBD2,once,TRBJ2-3,CASSPSGISTDTQYF,TGTGCCAGCAGTCCCAGCGGGATCAGCACAGATACGCAGTATTTT
TRBV7-6,TRBD2,NA,TRBJ2-3,CASSLAPGLAGPDTQYF,TGTGCCAGCAGCTTAGCCCCGGGACTAGCGGGACCAGATACGCAGTATTTT
TRBV6-1,TRBD1,once,TRBJ2-3,CASSTPGQNTQYF,TGTGCCAGCAGTACTCCGGGACAGAATACGCAGTATTTT
TRBV11-3,TRBD2,NA,TRBJ2-1,CASSGGRPPYNEQFF,TGTGCCAGCAGTGGCGGGAGGCCCCCCTACAATGAGCAGTTCTTC
TRBV12-3/TRBV12-4,NA,NA,TRBJ2-7,CASSLGGIYEQYF,TGTGCCAGCAGTTTGGGCGGCATCTACGAGCAGTACTTC
TRBV27,NA,NA,TRBJ2-1,CASTDTYYNEQFF,TGTGCCAGCACGGACACCTACTACAATGAGCAGTTCTTC
TRBV11-2,NA,NA,TRBJ2-5,CASSFNRRQETQYF,TGTGCCAGCAGCTTCAATCGGCGCCAAGAGACCCAGTACTTC
TRBV7-6,NA,NA,TRBJ2-7,CASSFQYSYEQYF,TGTGCCAGCAGCTTTCAGTACTCCTACGAGCAGTACTTC
TRBV7-2,NA,NA,TRBJ2-7,CASPRAPQGRRRGPRPHSGGAYF,TGTGCCAGCCCCAGGGCTCCTCAGGGGAGGAGAAGGGGACCCCGACCACACTCAGGGGGTGCGTACTTC
TRBV6-6,NA,once,TRBJ2-1,CASSAMRGAEQFF,TGTGCCAGCAGTGCCATGAGGGGGGCTGAGCAGTTCTTC
TRBV7-9,NA,NA,TRBJ2-7,CASRFPAQYF,TGTGCCAGCCGATTCCCCGCCCAGTACTTC
TRBV19,TRBD1,many,TRBJ1-2,CATRDRHGYTF,TGTGCCACAAGGGACAGGCATGGCTACACCTTC
TRBV6-1,TRBD2,NA,TRBJ2-1,CASSESGLAVSYNEQFF,TGTGCCAGCAGTGAATCGGGACTAGCGGTCTCCTACAATGAGCAGTTCTTC